These T cell receptor beta chains were read from a single sample in a study of CD8 T cells in ankylosing spondylitis. From the 5' RACE reads, TCRdb called clonotypes with MiXCR, one entry per CDR3 protein. The sample has almost 400,000 distinct CDR3 sequences, approximately 20% seen once. Sequencing was carried out using blood, either unsorted or a sorted T cell fraction (not recorded which). The source is a male donor with ankylosing spondylitis. CDR3s include the opening cysteine and the closing phenylalanine or tryptophan. Each record gives: J gene, D gene, V gene, clone size, CDR3 DNA, CDR3 protein. A D gene is named only where the DNA matches it firmly. The listing skips clone size in some rows; elsewhere it reads once, few, many or a size class.

>TRBJ2-3|TRBD2|TRBV3-1|-
TGTGCCAGCAGCCAAGATTTACTAGCGGCTAGCACAGATACGCAGTATTTT
CASSQDLLAASTDTQYF
>TRBJ2-7|TRBD2|TRBV20-1|-
TGCAGTGCTCATTTGGGACTAGCGGGTGAGCAGTACTTC
CSAHLGLAGEQYF
>TRBJ1-2|TRBD1|TRBV7-6|-
TGTGCCAGCAGCAAAACCACCGGGACAGCTCACACCTTC
CASSKTTGTAHTF
>TRBJ2-3|-|TRBV28|-
TGTGCCAGCAGTCCGCAAACTCAGGCTAGCACAGATACGCAGTATTTT
CASSPQTQASTDTQYF
>TRBJ2-1|TRBD2|TRBV28|many
TGTGCCAGCAGTCTCCCTAGCGGGAGTGAGAGCAATGAGCAGTTCTTC
CASSLPSGSESNEQFF
>TRBJ2-3|-|TRBV6-2/TRBV6-3|few
TGTGCCAGCTTATTAGACTCCTTCACAGATACGCAGTATTTT
CASLLDSFTDTQYF
>TRBJ2-7|TRBD1|TRBV20-1|few
TGCAGTGCTGGGAGACAGGGGTTCAACGAGCAGTACTTC
CSAGRQGFNEQYF
>TRBJ2-7|TRBD1|TRBV29-1|few
TGCAGCGTCAAACAGGGGGCCGACTACGAGCAGTACTTC
CSVKQGADYEQYF
>TRBJ2-7|TRBD1|TRBV4-1|-
TGCGCCAGCAGCCAAGGGACAGGGGGGACGTACGAGCAGTACTTC
CASSQGTGGTYEQYF
>TRBJ2-1|-|TRBV20-1|few
TGCAGTGCTAGTGTGCCCCAGGGGAGATTGGATGAGCAGTTCTTC
CSASVPQGRLDEQFF
>TRBJ2-1|TRBD2|TRBV29-1|-
TGCAGCGGAGAGGGGCGGGAGCTGGACAATGAGCAGTTCTTC
CSGEGRELDNEQFF
>TRBJ2-5|TRBD1|TRBV25-1|-
TGTGCCAGCAGTGAATTCCTGACAGGGGGTGAGACCCAGTACTTC
CASSEFLTGGETQYF
>TRBJ2-5|-|TRBV7-6|-
TGTGCCAGCAGCTTAGAAGGTCAGCCCCGGGTAGAGACCCAGTACTTC
CASSLEGQPRVETQYF
>TRBJ2-7|TRBD2|TRBV10-2|few
TGCGCCAGCAGTCGGAACCCGACTAGCGGGAGATCCGAGCAGTACTTC
CASSRNPTSGRSEQYF
>TRBJ2-3|-|TRBV7-6|-
TGTGCCAGCAGCCTCTCCGACAGAACCTTCACAGATACGCAGTATTTT
CASSLSDRTFTDTQYF
>TRBJ2-1|TRBD1|TRBV7-9|few
TGTGCCAGCAGCTTAGTTTGGGACAGGGTGTCCTACAATGAGCAGTTCTTC
CASSLVWDRVSYNEQFF
>TRBJ2-2|TRBD2|TRBV19|once
TGTGCCAGTAGTATTCCCGAAGGGACTAGCGGGAACACCGGGGAGCTGTTTTTT
CASSIPEGTSGNTGELFF
>TRBJ2-2|-|TRBV11-3|-
TGTGCCAGCAGCTTAGATGTGGCTCCCGGGGAGCTGTTTTTT
CASSLDVAPGELFF
>TRBJ2-3|TRBD1|TRBV12-3/TRBV12-4|-
TGTGCCAGCAGTTTAGCCGGGACAGGGGGGGCGGATACGCAGTATTTT
CASSLAGTGGADTQYF
>TRBJ1-2|TRBD1|TRBV27|-
TGTGCCAGCAGTTTATCAACAGGGGAGGGCGGCTACACCTTC
CASSLSTGEGGYTF
>TRBJ2-7|-|TRBV5-1|-
TGCGCCAGCAGCTTAGGCCAGGGTATCAACGAGCAGTACTTC
CASSLGQGINEQYF
>TRBJ1-2|-|TRBV6-1|-
TGTGCCAGCCAAAAGGCCGGCAGCAACTATGGCTACACCTTC
CASQKAGSNYGYTF